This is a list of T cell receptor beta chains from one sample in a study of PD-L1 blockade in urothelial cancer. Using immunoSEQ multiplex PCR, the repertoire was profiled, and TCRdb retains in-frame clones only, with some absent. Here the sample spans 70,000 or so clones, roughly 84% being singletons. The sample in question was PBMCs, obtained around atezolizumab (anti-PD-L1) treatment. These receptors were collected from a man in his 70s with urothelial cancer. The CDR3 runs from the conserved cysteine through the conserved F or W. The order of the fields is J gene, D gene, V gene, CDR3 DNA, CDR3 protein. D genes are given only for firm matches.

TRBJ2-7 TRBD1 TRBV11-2 TGTGCCAGCAGGGACACAGGGGGCAGATACGAGCAGTACTTC CASRDTGGRYEQYF
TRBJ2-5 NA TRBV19 TGTGCCAGTAGTACACAGGGTTTGGAGACCCAGTACTTC CASSTQGLETQYF
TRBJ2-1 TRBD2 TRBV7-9 TGTGCCAGCAGTCCGACTAGCGGGCCCTACAATGAGCAGTTCTTC CASSPTSGPYNEQFF
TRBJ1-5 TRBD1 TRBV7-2 TGTGCCAGCAGCTTACCGGACAGGGGGGCCAATCAGCCCCAGCATTTT CASSLPDRGANQPQHF
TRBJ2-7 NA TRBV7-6 TGTGCCAGCAGCCCGACCGGGACAACCACCTACGAGCAGTACTTC CASSPTGTTTYEQYF
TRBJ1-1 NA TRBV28 TGTGCCAGCCGGCCGGACATCTTTACCATGAACACTGAAGCTTTCTTT CASRPDIFTMNTEAFF
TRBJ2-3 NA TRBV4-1 TGCGCCAGCAGCCCCTTAGGGGCAGATACGCAGTATTTT CASSPLGADTQYF
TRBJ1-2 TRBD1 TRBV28 TGTGCCAGCAGTTTTCGGGACAGGGGGCTAGGTGGCTACACCTTC CASSFRDRGLGGYTF
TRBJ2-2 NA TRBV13 TGTGCCAGCAGCTACACGACTAGTACCGGGGAGCTGTTTTTT CASSYTTSTGELFF
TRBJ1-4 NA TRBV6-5 TGTGCCAGCAGTTACGTCAGGGGAGGGCATGAAAAACTGTTTTTT CASSYVRGGHEKLFF
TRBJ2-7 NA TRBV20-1 TGCAGTGCTAGCGAGTTAGACGAGCAGTACTTC CSASELDEQYF
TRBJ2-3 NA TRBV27 TGTGCCAGCAGTTTCAAGTTCGGCGGGGCTAGCACAGATACGCAGTATTTT CASSFKFGGASTDTQYF